Listed below are T cell receptor beta chains from one sample, sequenced in a study of T-cell reconstitution after alpha-beta-depleted transplantation in children. Each CDR3 protein is one row after TCRdb ran MiXCR on the PCR reads. The sample shows fewer than 550,000 distinct CDR3 sequences, about an eighth of them seen only once. The starting material was PBMCs, mostly from graft donor cells, obtained 180 days after TCRalphabeta/CD19-depleted stem cell transplant. These receptors all stem from a female patient aged 2-15 years who had a stem cell transplant for aplastic anemia, so the T cells may come from the graft donor. Each CDR3 is given with its conserved first and last residue. The order of the fields is clone size, D gene, J gene, V gene, CDR3 DNA, CDR3 protein. D genes are given only for firm matches. Only some rows state a clone size, as once, few, many or a class for expanded clones.

NA	TRBD1	TRBJ2-6	TRBV6-2/TRBV6-3	TGTGCCAGCAGTTACGTCACCCGAACTTTTACAGGGGCTGGGGCCAACGTCCTGACTTTC	CASSYVTRTFTGAGANVLTF
many	NA	TRBJ2-7	TRBV20-1	TGCAGTGCGGAGGGACAGTCCTACGAGCAGTACTTC	CSAEGQSYEQYF
many	NA	TRBJ1-1	TRBV10-3	TGTGCCATCAGTATGGGCAGGGAGAACACTGAAGCTTTCTTT	CAISMGRENTEAFF
few	TRBD1	TRBJ2-1	TRBV6-2/TRBV6-3	TGTGCCAGCAGTTATACGGGACCAGGGGGTGAGCAGTTCTTC	CASSYTGPGGEQFF
NA	NA	TRBJ2-1	TRBV24-1	TGTGCCACCAGTGATTTTCTAGGGGGTTCCTACAATGAGCAGTTCTTC	CATSDFLGGSYNEQFF
few	NA	TRBJ1-4	TRBV5-6	TGTGCCAGCAGCTTGGCCATCGAGGGGTTTGCAACTAATGAAAAACTGTTTTTT	CASSLAIEGFATNEKLFF
many	NA	TRBJ1-1	TRBV12-3/TRBV12-4	TGTGCCAGCAGTCGATACCTGAACACTGAAGCTTTCTTT	CASSRYLNTEAFF
few	TRBD1	TRBJ2-3	TRBV29-1	TGCAGCTATAAACGACAGGGGGTTTTTTCCACAGATACGCAGTATTTT	CSYKRQGVFSTDTQYF
few	TRBD2	TRBJ2-1	TRBV28	TGTGCCAGCAGTTCCCTCGCGGGACTAGGGGTCGACAATGAGCAGTTCTTC	CASSSLAGLGVDNEQFF
many	TRBD2	TRBJ2-1	TRBV7-3	TGTGCCAGCAGCTCTGTGGCGGGAGCGTACAATGAGCAGTTCTTC	CASSSVAGAYNEQFF
many	NA	TRBJ2-3	TRBV11-2	TGTGCCAGCAGCCGGGACAGCACAGATACGCAGTATTTT	CASSRDSTDTQYF
NA	NA	TRBJ2-4	TRBV20-1	TGCAGTGCTAGAGTCCTTAGCCTGAACATTCAGTACTTC	CSARVLSLNIQYF
NA	NA	TRBJ2-1	TRBV7-8	TGTGCCAGCAGCTTCTCAGGGTACAATGAGCAGTTCTTC	CASSFSGYNEQFF
once	TRBD1	TRBJ1-4	TRBV28	TGTGCCAGCAGCCGACAGGGCACAACTAATGAAAAACTGTTTTTT	CASSRQGTTNEKLFF
few	NA	TRBJ1-3	TRBV20-1	TGCAGTGCTGTGGGAAACACCATATATTTT	CSAVGNTIYF
NA	NA	TRBJ1-2	TRBV11-2	TGTGCCAGCAGCCTGCGGGGGCCGGATGGCTACACCTTC	CASSLRGPDGYTF
few	NA	TRBJ1-1	TRBV10-3	TGTGCCATCAACCGAGACAGGAAAGACGAAGCTTTCTTT	CAINRDRKDEAFF
NA	TRBD1	TRBJ2-7	TRBV24-1	TGTGCCACCAGTGAACCCGACAGGGACGGCTACGAGCAGTACTTC	CATSEPDRDGYEQYF
many	TRBD1	TRBJ2-5	TRBV28	TGTGCCAGCAGTTCTAGACAGGGGGAGTACCAAGAGACCCAGTACTTC	CASSSRQGEYQETQYF
many	NA	TRBJ1-2	TRBV10-2	TGCGCCAGCAGTGACGTGGGCGGAGCTAACTATGGCTACACCTTC	CASSDVGGANYGYTF
many	TRBD1	TRBJ1-1	TRBV5-1	TGCGCCAGCAGCTTTCCCGACAGGGACAACACTGAAGCTTTCTTT	CASSFPDRDNTEAFF
NA	NA	TRBJ2-7	TRBV4-2	TGTGCCAGCAGCCAGTCGGTAGGTCTCTACGAGCAGTACTTC	CASSQSVGLYEQYF
few	TRBD2	TRBJ2-5	TRBV20-1	TGCAGTGCTAGAGATTGGACTAGCGGGAGTCGCCAGACCCAGTACTTC	CSARDWTSGSRQTQYF
many	NA	TRBJ2-3	TRBV7-2	TGTGCCAGCACCACAGTGAGCGCGGGGGATACGCAGTATTTT	CASTTVSAGDTQYF
many	NA	TRBJ2-4	TRBV7-2	TGTGCCAGCAGCCTTAAGGCAGGTTCGAACAAAAACATTCAGTACTTC	CASSLKAGSNKNIQYF